This entry describes one T cell receptor beta chain. Original handling: Amplification of reference gene primers was used by the study to estimate nucleated cell counts. Repertoires were generated with immunoSEQ multiplex PCR, while TCRdb's copy carries only in-frame clones and drops some. Clone size and the V and J calls come from that table; the DNA yielded D and trimming. The sample holds about 77,000 clones, about 88% seen once. These data belong to a study of blood T cell repertoires in COVID-19. Overall study context: Both acute and convalescent COVID-19 samples were obtained from the United States, Italy and Spain. PBMCs, B-cell-depleted T cells, or T cells provided the cDNA or gDNA that made up the material.

The CDR3 is 14 amino acids. The germline CDR1 and CDR2 sequences are MRHNA and SNTAGT. The V gene lost 6 bases and the J gene lost 3 bases, with 12 bases spanning the gap. The sequenced material came from peripheral blood. The rearrangement links TRBV6-4 to TRBJ1-5; a possible D gene is TRBD1 (5 bases). The TCR sequence derives from an elderly woman with active or convalescent COVID-19. In DNA, the CDR3 is TGTGCCAGCAGGGAGCTAGGGGACAATCAGCCCCAGCATTTT. This encodes CASRELGDNQPQHF.